These T cell receptor beta chains were read from a single sample in a study of T cells in localized non-small cell lung cancer. Repertoires were generated with immunoSEQ multiplex PCR, while TCRdb's copy carries only in-frame clones and drops some. The sample records some 34,000 clones, about four fifths being singletons. Source: peripheral blood, taken before any cancer treatment. These receptors all come from a male donor aged 60 or over with stage III squamous cell lung carcinoma. CDR3s include the opening cysteine and the closing phenylalanine or tryptophan. D genes are given only for firm matches. Where a row states a size, it is once, few, many or the class of an expanded clone; other rows omit it.

V	size	J	D	CDR3	DNA
TRBV7-2	-	TRBJ1-3	-	CASSRSTGSSGNTIYF	TGTGCCAGCAGCCGCTCGACGGGCAGCTCTGGAAACACCATATATTTT
TRBV6-1	-	TRBJ1-1	-	CASTQQVDTEAFF	TGTGCCAGCACCCAACAGGTGGACACTGAAGCTTTCTTT
TRBV27	-	TRBJ1-2	TRBD1	CASTDRADNYGYTF	TGTGCCAGCACCGACAGGGCCGATAACTATGGCTACACCTTC
TRBV16	-	TRBJ1-1	-	CASSQRGGTEAFF	TGTGCCAGCAGCCAGAGGGGCGGCACTGAAGCTTTCTTT
TRBV7-3	-	TRBJ1-1	TRBD1	CASSSSGGGNTEAFF	TGTGCCAGCAGCTCTTCAGGGGGCGGAAACACTGAAGCTTTCTTT
TRBV28	few	TRBJ1-3	-	CASSFVGVPAGNTIYF	TGTGCCAGCAGTTTTGTAGGGGTCCCTGCTGGAAACACCATATATTTT
TRBV11-2	-	TRBJ2-1	-	CASAGNNEQFF	TGTGCCAGCGCGGGGAACAATGAGCAGTTCTTC
TRBV18	-	TRBJ2-2	TRBD1	CASYQDRGGTGELFF	TGTGCCAGCTACCAGGACAGGGGAGGAACCGGGGAGCTGTTTTTT
TRBV5-6	-	TRBJ1-6	-	CASSQGLESPLHF	TGTGCCAGCAGTCAGGGGTTGGAATCACCCCTCCACTTT
TRBV5-5	-	TRBJ1-1	-	CASSLEGGWQSTEAFF	TGTGCCAGCAGCTTGGAAGGGGGGTGGCAGTCCACTGAAGCTTTCTTT
TRBV2	-	TRBJ1-5	-	CASNLQGGNQPQHF	TGTGCCAGCAACCTTCAGGGTGGAAATCAGCCCCAGCATTTT
TRBV7-6	-	TRBJ2-6	TRBD2	CASSLGTSSGANVLTF	TGTGCCAGCAGCTTAGGGACTAGCTCTGGGGCCAACGTCCTGACTTTC
TRBV6-5	-	TRBJ1-4	-	CASSLTSYEKLFF	TGTGCCAGCAGCCTGACATCATATGAAAAACTGTTTTTT
TRBV2	few	TRBJ1-2	-	CASKVSSGPNYGYTF	TGTGCCAGCAAGGTTTCCTCCGGACCTAACTATGGCTACACCTTC
TRBV29-1	-	TRBJ2-1	-	CSVAGDGTYNEQFF	TGCAGCGTTGCTGGGGACGGAACCTACAATGAGCAGTTCTTC
TRBV5-4	-	TRBJ2-3	-	CASSLGGLSSSTDTQYF	TGTGCCAGCAGCTTGGGGGGCCTATCCTCTAGCACAGATACGCAGTATTTT
TRBV6-6	once	TRBJ1-2	TRBD1	CASIGQGEGFYGYTF	TGTGCCAGCATCGGACAGGGGGAGGGCTTCTATGGCTACACCTTC
TRBV25-1	-	TRBJ1-1	TRBD1	CASSGDRGPTEAFF	TGTGCCAGCAGTGGGGACAGGGGGCCTACTGAAGCTTTCTTT
TRBV18	-	TRBJ2-5	-	CASSVMIREETQYF	TGTGCCAGCTCAGTGATGATCAGGGAAGAGACCCAGTACTTC
TRBV7-8	-	TRBJ1-4	TRBD1	CASSLRQGGKLFF	TGTGCCAGCAGCTTAAGACAGGGTGGAAAACTGTTTTTT
TRBV6-5	-	TRBJ1-1	-	CASSSPVGGGEAFF	TGTGCCAGCAGTTCCCCGGTAGGGGGGGGTGAAGCTTTCTTT
TRBV15	-	TRBJ1-6	-	CATSSLAGIGESPLHF	TGTGCCACCAGCAGTTTGGCCGGGATCGGAGAATCACCCCTCCACTTT
TRBV19	-	TRBJ2-7	TRBD1	CASQKSLLGQGAYEQYF	TGTGCCAGTCAAAAGTCCCTTTTGGGACAGGGAGCCTACGAGCAGTACTTC
TRBV6-5	-	TRBJ1-5	TRBD1	CASSWTGGYSNQPQHF	TGTGCCAGCAGTTGGACAGGAGGGTATAGCAATCAGCCCCAGCATTTT
TRBV14	-	TRBJ2-7	-	CASSQKGYGSPVIHEQYF	TGTGCCAGCAGCCAAAAGGGATACGGGAGTCCCGTCATCCACGAGCAGTACTTC